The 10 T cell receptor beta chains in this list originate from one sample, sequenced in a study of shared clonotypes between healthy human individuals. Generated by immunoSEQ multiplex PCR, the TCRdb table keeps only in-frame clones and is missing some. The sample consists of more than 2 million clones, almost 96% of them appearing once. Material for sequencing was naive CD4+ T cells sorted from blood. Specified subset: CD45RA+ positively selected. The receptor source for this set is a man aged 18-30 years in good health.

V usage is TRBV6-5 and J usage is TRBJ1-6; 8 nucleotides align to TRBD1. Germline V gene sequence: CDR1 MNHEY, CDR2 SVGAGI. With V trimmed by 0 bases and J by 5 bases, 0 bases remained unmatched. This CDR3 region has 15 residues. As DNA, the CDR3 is TGTGCCAGCAGTTACTCGGACAGGGATAATTCACCCCTCCACTTT. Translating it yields CASSYSDRDNSPLHF.

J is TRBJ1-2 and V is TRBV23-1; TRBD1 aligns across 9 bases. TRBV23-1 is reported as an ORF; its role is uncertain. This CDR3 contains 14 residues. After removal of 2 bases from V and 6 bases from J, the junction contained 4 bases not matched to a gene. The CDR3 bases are TGCGCCAGCAGTCAAAGGACAGGGGATGATGGCTACACCTTC. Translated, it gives CASSQRTGDDGYTF.

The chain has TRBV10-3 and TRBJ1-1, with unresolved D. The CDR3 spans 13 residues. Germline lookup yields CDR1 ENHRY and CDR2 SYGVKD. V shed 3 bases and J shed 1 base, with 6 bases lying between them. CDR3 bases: TGTGCCATCAGTGAAGGATGGAACACTGAAGCTTTCTTT. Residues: CAISEGWNTEAFF.

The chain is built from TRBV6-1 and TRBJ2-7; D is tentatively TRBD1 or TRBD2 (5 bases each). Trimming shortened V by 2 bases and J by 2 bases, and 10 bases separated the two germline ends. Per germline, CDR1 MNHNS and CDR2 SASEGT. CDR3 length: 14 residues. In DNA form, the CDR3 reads TGTGCCAGCAGTGAACGGGGCGGAGCCTACGAGCAGTACTTC. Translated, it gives CASSERGGAYEQYF.

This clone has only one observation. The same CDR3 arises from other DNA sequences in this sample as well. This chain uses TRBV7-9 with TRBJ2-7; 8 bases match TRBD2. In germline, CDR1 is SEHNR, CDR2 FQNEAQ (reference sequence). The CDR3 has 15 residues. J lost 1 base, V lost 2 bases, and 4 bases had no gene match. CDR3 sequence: CASSLTAGGSYEQYF. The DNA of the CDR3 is TGTGCCAGCAGCTTAACGGCGGGGGGATCCTACGAGCAGTACTTC. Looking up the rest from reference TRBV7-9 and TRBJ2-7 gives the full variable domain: DTGVSQNPRHKITKRGQNVTFRCDPISEHNRLYWYRQTLGQGPEFLTYFQNEAQLEKSRLLSDRFSAERPKGSFSTLEIQRTEQGDSAMYLCASSLTAGGSYEQYFGPGTRLTVT.

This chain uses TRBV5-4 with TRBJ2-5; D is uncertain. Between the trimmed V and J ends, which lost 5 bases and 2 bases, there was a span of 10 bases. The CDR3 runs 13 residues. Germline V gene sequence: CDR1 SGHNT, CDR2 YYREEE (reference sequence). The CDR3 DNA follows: TGTGCCAGCAGTTTCTCCGTACAAGAGACCCAGTACTTC. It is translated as CASSFSVQETQYF.

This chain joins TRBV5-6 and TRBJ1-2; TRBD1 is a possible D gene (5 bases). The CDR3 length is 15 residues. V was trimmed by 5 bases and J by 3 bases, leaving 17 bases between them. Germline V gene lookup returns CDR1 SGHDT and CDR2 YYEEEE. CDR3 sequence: CASRLRDGWHYGYTF. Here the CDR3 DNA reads TGTGCCAGCAGACTTAGGGACGGATGGCACTATGGCTACACCTTC.

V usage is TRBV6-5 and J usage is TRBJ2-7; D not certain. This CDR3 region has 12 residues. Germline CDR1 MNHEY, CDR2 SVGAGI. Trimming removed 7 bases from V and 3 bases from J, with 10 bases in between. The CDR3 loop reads CASTGRYYEQYF. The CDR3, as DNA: TGTGCCAGCACCGGCAGATACTACGAGCAGTACTTC.

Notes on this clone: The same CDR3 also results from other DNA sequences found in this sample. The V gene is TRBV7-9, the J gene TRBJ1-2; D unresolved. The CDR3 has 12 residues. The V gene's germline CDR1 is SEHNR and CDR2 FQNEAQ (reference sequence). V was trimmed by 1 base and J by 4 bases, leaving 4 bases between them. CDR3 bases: TGTGCCAGCAGCTTAGAGGGCTATGGCTACACCTTC. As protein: CASSLEGYGYTF. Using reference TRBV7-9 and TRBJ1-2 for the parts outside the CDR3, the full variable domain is DTGVSQNPRHKITKRGQNVTFRCDPISEHNRLYWYRQTLGQGPEFLTYFQNEAQLEKSRLLSDRFSAERPKGSFSTLEIQRTEQGDSAMYLCASSLEGYGYTFGSGTRLTVV.

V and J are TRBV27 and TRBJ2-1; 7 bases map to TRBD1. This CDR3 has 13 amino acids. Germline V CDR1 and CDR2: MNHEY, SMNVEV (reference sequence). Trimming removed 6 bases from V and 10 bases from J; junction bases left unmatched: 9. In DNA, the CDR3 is TGTGCCAGCAGGCCGAAGGGGGCTCGGGAGCAGTTCTTC. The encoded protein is CASRPKGAREQFF.